This T cell receptor beta chain was profiled in a study of PD-1 blockade in classical Hodgkin lymphoma. About the study: Patients in the cohort were put on intravenous nivolumab, 3 mg/kg every 2 weeks. General study findings and limits: In newly diagnosed patients, baseline TCR diversity was reportedly below that of healthy donors. Patients newly diagnosed and complete responders had comparable baseline diversity. TCR diversity in CD4+, not CD8+, cells rose significantly by C4D1.

CDR3 size: 13 residues. Germline loops: CDR1 MNHNY, CDR2 SVGAGI (reference sequence). The V end was cut by 4 bases, the J end by 2 bases, with 8 bases between. Repertoires were generated with immunoSEQ multiplex PCR, while TCRdb's copy carries only in-frame clones and drops some. The top ten hold about 15% of the sample, which has about 34,000 clones, approximately 82% seen once. With regard to this clone: The antigen is undetermined.

The patients all showed relapse after autologous stem cell transplantation, while their brentuximab vedotin exposure varied. Sample: peripheral blood mononuclear cells (PBMCs), taken before the second cycle of nivolumab. This clonotype was sampled from a human donor with classical Hodgkin lymphoma. V usage is TRBV6-6 and J usage is TRBJ1-2; no reliable D call. CDR3 in amino acids: CASSSGRNYGYTF. DNA for the CDR3: TGTGCCAGCAGTTCGGGCCGGAACTATGGCTACACCTTC.